This TCR beta chain comes out of a study of shared clonotypes between healthy human individuals. Study-level findings and limits: Among the subsets, naive ones generally showed larger estimated richness than memory ones. Against clonotypes common to all four donors, non-shared ones had lower generation probabilities.

At a deep level, the assay was run. Method: immunoSEQ multiplex PCR; TCRdb's copy keeps in-frame clones and lacks some. This repertoire shows more than 400,000 clones, 95% to 96% found once; its top ten account for 0.05% to 0.07%. Concerning this clone itself: Its antigen is unidentified.

This CDR3 has 12 amino acids. The V end was cut by 8 bases, the J end by 4 bases, with 11 bases between. Germline assignment: CDR1 SNHLY and CDR2 FYNNEI. Sequencing was performed on naive CD4+ T cells sorted from blood. The subset denotes: CD45RA+ positively selected. The sequence came from a woman in her thirties in good health. The gene calls are TRBV2 and TRBJ2-5; D perhaps matches TRBD2 (6 bases). CDR3 DNA: TGTGCCAGCGGGGGACTTGGAGAGACCCAGTACTTC. Protein: CASGGLGETQYF.